This passage covers 23 T cell receptor beta chains from one sample sequenced in a study of T cells after yellow fever vaccination. Via MiXCR, TCRdb re-called the 5' RACE reads, giving one row per CDR3 protein. The top ten hold approximately 0.85% of the sample, which has around 250,000 distinct CDR3 sequences, 6.9% seen once. The sequences come from CD4+ T cells sorted from PBMCs, collected 15 days after the yellow fever booster vaccination. Receptors were obtained from a man between 25 and 39 years old who received the YFV17D yellow fever vaccine.

The gene calls are TRBV7-9 and TRBJ2-1; tentative D call: TRBD1 (6 bases). CDR1 is SEHNR, CDR2 FQNEAQ, per germline (reference sequence). V lost 2 bases to trimming and J lost 5 bases, with 16 bases between them. This CDR3 contains 16 residues. CDR3 residues: CASSLFGSGDDNEQFF. The CDR3 region has the DNA TGTGCCAGCAGCTTATTCGGGTCAGGGGACGACAATGAGCAGTTCTTC.

The CDR3 loop reads CASRYLVGGNSPLHF. The CDR3 DNA reads TGTGCCAGCAGGTACCTGGTTGGAGGTAATTCACCCCTCCACTTT. The rearrangement joins TRBV7-2 to TRBJ1-6, with D unclear. The CDR3 has 15 residues. Between the trimmed V and J ends, which lost 6 bases and 6 bases, there was a span of 15 bases. CDR1 is SGHTA and CDR2 is FQGNSA in the germline V gene.

The V and J genes are TRBV19 and TRBJ2-6; possible D gene TRBD2, 6 bases. The CDR3 sequence is 16 residues long. Deletions cut 6 bases from V and 2 bases from J, with 14 bases between. CDR1 LNHDA and CDR2 SQIVND come from the germline V gene (reference sequence). CDR3 in DNA: TGTGCCAGTAGCGACCCGGGGGTCCCTGGGGCCAACGTCCTGACTTTC. Translated, it gives CASSDPGVPGANVLTF.

The CDR3 bases are TGCGCCAGCAGCAGGAGGCTAGCCGCGAACACCGGGGAGCTGTTTTTT. It specifies CASSRRLAANTGELFF. The chain has TRBV5-1 and TRBJ2-2; D possibly corresponds to TRBD2 (5 bases). V lost 4 bases to trimming and J lost 0 bases, with 13 bases between them. The CDR3 consists of 16 residues. Germline values: CDR1 SGHRS, CDR2 YFSETQ.

J is TRBJ1-1 and V is TRBV7-9; no clear D. Germline-derived CDR1 and CDR2 are SEHNR and FQNEAQ (reference sequence). Between the trimmed V and J ends, which lost 1 base and 6 bases, there was a span of 9 bases. This CDR3 spans 13 amino acids. Here the CDR3 reads CASSLDTLAEAFF. CDR3 in DNA: TGTGCCAGCAGCTTAGACACCCTAGCTGAAGCTTTCTTT.

The table lists this clonotype with many counts. The rearrangement joins TRBV6-2 or TRBV6-3 to TRBJ2-1; a weak D match, TRBD2 (6 bases). V lost 8 bases and J lost 5, with 22 bases in between. The CDR3 covers 16 residues. Germline V CDR1 and CDR2: MNHEY, SVGEGT. Written as DNA, the CDR3 is TGTGCCAGCGGGTACCAGCGGGTTGGGAAAAACAATGAGCAGTTCTTC. This gives the protein CASGYQRVGKNNEQFF.

J is TRBJ2-1 and V is TRBV12-3 or TRBV12-4, with D perhaps matching TRBD1 or TRBD2 (6 bases each). Trimming stripped 3 bases from V and 5 bases from J, with 14 bases between. The CDR3 extends over 15 amino acids. The CDR3 bases are TGTGCCAGCAGTTTGGGGGCGGGATCTAACAATGAGCAGTTCTTC. Translating it yields CASSLGAGSNNEQFF.

At least ten counts were recorded for this clonotype. This sequence joins TRBV11-2 and TRBJ2-5; TRBD2 might be the D (6 bases). The CDR3 covers 13 residues. CDR1 and CDR2 from the germline V gene are SGHAT and FQNNGV. V lost 6 bases, J lost 2 bases, and 10 bases lay in between. As DNA, the CDR3 is TGTGCCAGCAGTAGGCGGGGACAAGAGACCCAGTACTTC. Its protein is CASSRRGQETQYF.

This chain uses TRBV30 with TRBJ1-1; possible D gene TRBD1, 5 bases. The length of the CDR3 is 13 residues. Deletions cut 5 bases from V and 4 bases from J, with 14 bases between. Per germline, CDR1 GTSNPN and CDR2 SVGIG (reference sequence). The CDR3 DNA reads TGTGCCTGGCGAAGGGGAATGGCCACTGAAGCTTTCTTT. Its protein is CAWRRGMATEAFF.

The V gene is TRBV20-1, the J gene TRBJ2-1, with D maybe TRBD2 (6 bases). The CDR3 is 18 amino acids. The V end lost 0 bases, the J end lost 8 bases, and 26 bases lay between the germline ends. CDR1 is DFQATT, CDR2 SNEGSKA, per germline (reference sequence). The CDR3 sequence: CSARDLGHMAGRRHEQFF. DNA for the CDR3: TGCAGTGCTAGAGATCTTGGGCATATGGCGGGACGCCGCCATGAGCAGTTCTTC.

V and J are TRBV11-2 and TRBJ1-1; perhaps TRBD1 as D (6 bases). Trimming stripped 0 bases from V and 4 bases from J, with 12 bases between. Germline values: CDR1 SGHAT, CDR2 FQNNGV. CDR3 length equals 15 residues. The DNA of the CDR3 is TGTGCCAGCAGCTTAGATAGGGGGGGTGGCACTGAAGCTTTCTTT. Residues: CASSLDRGGGTEAFF.

This chain links TRBV14 with TRBJ2-5; maybe TRBD1 (6 bases). CDR1 is SGHDN and CDR2 is FVKESK in the germline V gene. This CDR3 comprises 14 residues. The ends were cut back, 1 base at V and 6 bases at J, with 12 bases in the middle. The CDR3 DNA is TGTGCCAGCAGCCAAGTAGGGGGTTCAAAGACCCAGTACTTC. Its translation is CASSQVGGSKTQYF.

This clonotype was counted ten times or more. V is TRBV24-1 and J is TRBJ2-5; tentatively, D is TRBD1 or TRBD2 (6 bases each). The CDR3 length is 16 residues. The germline gives CDR1 KGHDR, CDR2 SFDVKD. V was trimmed by 3 bases and J by 5 bases, leaving 18 bases between them. The DNA of the CDR3 is TGTGCCACCAGTGATAGGGTCAGGGGAGGTGTGGAGACCCAGTACTTC. It codes for CATSDRVRGGVETQYF.

V is TRBV28 and J is TRBJ1-5; a possible D gene is TRBD1 (6 bases). Between the trimmed V and J ends, which lost 8 bases and 0 bases, there was a span of 14 bases. Germline V lookup: CDR1 MDHEN, CDR2 SYDVKM. This CDR3 is built from 15 residues. This CDR3 is CASGGGTPSNQPQHF. The CDR3 coding sequence is TGTGCCAGCGGGGGTGGGACACCTAGCAATCAGCCCCAGCATTTT.

This chain links TRBV6-4 with TRBJ2-1; possibly TRBD1 for D (5 bases). Trimming pared 2 bases from V and 3 bases from J, leaving 14 bases between. CDR1 and CDR2 from the germline V gene are MRHNA and SNTAGT. CDR3 size: 16 residues. CDR3 DNA: TGTGCCAGCAGTGACGCAGGGAAGACCGGCTACAATGAGCAGTTCTTC. This gives the protein CASSDAGKTGYNEQFF.

The rearrangement uses TRBV5-1 and TRBJ2-1; unclear D gene. Germline CDR1 is SGHRS and CDR2 is YFSETQ. The CDR3 covers 14 residues. V was shortened by 3 bases and J by 5 bases, with 12 bases between the two germline ends. DNA for the CDR3: TGCGCCAGCAGCTGGGCCGCCAGTAACAATGAGCAGTTCTTC. It translates to CASSWAASNNEQFF.

Only a few counts were recorded for this clonotype. The chain joins TRBV7-9 to TRBJ1-2; D ambiguous. From germline, CDR1 is SEHNR and CDR2 FQNEAQ (reference sequence). V was clipped by 4 bases and J by 0 bases, with 9 bases between them. The CDR3 spans 14 residues. The CDR3 sequence: CASSSAVSNYGYTF. The CDR3 DNA sequence: TGTGCCAGCAGCTCGGCCGTATCTAACTATGGCTACACCTTC.

This clonotype came up a few times. The gene calls are TRBV20-1 and TRBJ1-2; D is possibly TRBD1 (6 bases). The CDR3 spans 12 residues. Germline CDR1 and CDR2: DFQATT and SNEGSKA (reference sequence). V was trimmed by 6 bases and J by 4 bases, leaving 12 bases between them. CDR3 amino acids: CSAKQGSYGYTF. CDR3 nucleotide sequence: TGCAGTGCCAAACAGGGAAGCTATGGCTACACCTTC.

This clonotype was observed many times. This chain uses TRBV6-2 or TRBV6-3 with TRBJ2-6; D ambiguous. The V gene lost 10 bases and the J gene lost 0 bases, with 19 bases spanning the gap. Per germline, CDR1 MNHEY and CDR2 SVGEGT. The CDR3 covers 17 residues. Here the CDR3 reads CAIRLGTTSSGANVLTF. The DNA for the CDR3 is TGTGCCATCCGACTTGGAACTACCAGCTCTGGGGCCAACGTCCTGACTTTC.

The chain recombines TRBV20-1 with TRBJ1-2, with 7 bases matching TRBD1. CDR3 size: 15 residues. With 3 bases clipped from V and 4 bases from J, the junction kept 11 bases outside the gene matches. Germline values: CDR1 DFQATT, CDR2 SNEGSKA (reference sequence). CDR3 in DNA: TGCAGTGCTAGGGAAACTGGACAGGCCTCCTATGGCTACACCTTC. It is translated as CSARETGQASYGYTF.

This clonotype was recorded many times. This chain joins TRBV18 and TRBJ1-1; D not certain. CDR3 size: 14 residues. Germline CDR1 reads KGHSH; CDR2 reads LQKENI. The V and J ends lost 3 bases and 0 bases respectively, with 8 bases between them. CDR3 sequence reads: CASSPADLNTEAFF. The CDR3 region has the DNA TGTGCCAGCTCACCGGCAGATTTGAACACTGAAGCTTTCTTT.

This clonotype was detected a few times. This chain links TRBV6-5 with TRBJ1-2; D may be TRBD1 (5 bases). CDR3 length: 12 amino acids. The germline V and J ends were trimmed by 7 bases and 8 bases, with 14 bases remaining between them. The V gene's germline CDR1 is MNHEY and CDR2 SVGAGI. The CDR3 spells CASTYQGGGYTF. The CDR3 DNA is TGTGCCAGCACCTATCAGGGAGGGGGCTACACCTTC.

This sequence joins TRBV27 and TRBJ2-7; 11 bases align to TRBD1. The germline CDR1 and CDR2 sequences are MNHEY and SMNVEV (reference sequence). The CDR3 totals 16 residues. J was trimmed by 3 bases and V by 0 bases; bases with no gene match: 4. In DNA, the CDR3 is TGTGCCAGCAGTTTATCGTGGGGACAGGGGGTCTACGAGCAGTACTTC. Protein: CASSLSWGQGVYEQYF.